This T cell receptor (beta chain) is from a study of CD4 T cells in relation to SARS-CoV-2 and coronaviruses. Study overall: TCR beta CDR3s were sequenced after roughly nine-day antigen culture of PBMCs.

V was trimmed by 4 bases and J by 10 bases, leaving 20 bases between them. Germline loops: CDR1 GTSNPN, CDR2 SVGIG (reference sequence). CDR3 size: 14 residues. Notes on this clone: Its cognate antigen is unknown.

Before the COVID-19 pandemic, during about 2010-2018, CD4+ T cells were taken from unexposed donors. The cells were cultured for approximately 10 days before CD4+ T cells were isolated. PBMCs were plated at around 2 million per well in IL-2-containing medium. Produced via immunoSEQ multiplex PCR; TCRdb's table is partial and in-frame only. The profile shows about 18,000 clones, under 85% of them singletons. The sequence was collected from a human donor in good health. The chain carries TRBV30 and TRBJ2-1; D might be TRBD1 (5 bases). Source material: CD4+ T cells from PBMCs, cultured in vitro. The CDR3 reads CAWTTGAFLWEQFF. Written as DNA, the CDR3 is TGTGCCTGGACAACTGGGGCTTTTCTTTGGGAGCAGTTCTTC.